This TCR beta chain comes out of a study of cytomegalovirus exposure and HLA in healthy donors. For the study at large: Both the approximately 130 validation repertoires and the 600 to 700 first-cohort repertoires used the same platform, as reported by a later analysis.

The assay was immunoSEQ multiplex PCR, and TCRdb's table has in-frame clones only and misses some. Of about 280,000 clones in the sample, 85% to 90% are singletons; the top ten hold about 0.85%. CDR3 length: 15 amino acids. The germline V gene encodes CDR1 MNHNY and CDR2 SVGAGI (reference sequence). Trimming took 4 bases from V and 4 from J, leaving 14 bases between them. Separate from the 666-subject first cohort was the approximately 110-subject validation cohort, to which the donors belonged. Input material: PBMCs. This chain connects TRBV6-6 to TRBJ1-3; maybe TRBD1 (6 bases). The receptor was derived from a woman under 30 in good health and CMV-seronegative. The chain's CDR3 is CASSFEHRDGNTIYF. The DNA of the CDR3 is TGTGCCAGCAGTTTCGAACACAGGGACGGAAACACCATATATTTT.